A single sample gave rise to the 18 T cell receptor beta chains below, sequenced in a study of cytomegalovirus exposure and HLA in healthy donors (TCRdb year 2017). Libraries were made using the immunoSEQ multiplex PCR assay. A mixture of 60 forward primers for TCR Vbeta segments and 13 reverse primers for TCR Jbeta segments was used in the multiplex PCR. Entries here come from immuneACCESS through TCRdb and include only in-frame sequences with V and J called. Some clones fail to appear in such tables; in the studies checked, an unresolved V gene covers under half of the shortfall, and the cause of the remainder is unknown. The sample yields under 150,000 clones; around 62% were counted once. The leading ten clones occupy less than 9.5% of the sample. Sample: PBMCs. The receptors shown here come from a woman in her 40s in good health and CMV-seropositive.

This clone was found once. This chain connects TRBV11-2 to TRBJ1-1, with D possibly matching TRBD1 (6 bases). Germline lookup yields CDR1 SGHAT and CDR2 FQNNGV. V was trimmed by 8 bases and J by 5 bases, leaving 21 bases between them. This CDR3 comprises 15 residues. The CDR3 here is CASGITLGAGTEAFF. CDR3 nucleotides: TGTGCCAGCGGCATAACCTTGGGGGCCGGGACTGAAGCTTTCTTT.

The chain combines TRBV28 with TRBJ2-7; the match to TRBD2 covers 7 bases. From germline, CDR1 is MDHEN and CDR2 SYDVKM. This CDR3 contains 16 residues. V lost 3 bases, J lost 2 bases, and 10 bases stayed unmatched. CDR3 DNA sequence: TGTGCCAGCAGTTTCCCTCTTGCTAGCGGTACCTACGAGCAGTACTTC. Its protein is CASSFPLASGTYEQYF. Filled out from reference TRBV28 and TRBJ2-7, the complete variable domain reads DVKVTQSSRYLVKRTGEKVFLECVQDMDHENMFWYRQDPGLGLRLIYFSYDVKMKEKGDIPEGYSVSREKKERFSLILESASTNQTSMYLCASSFPLASGTYEQYFGPGTRLTVT.

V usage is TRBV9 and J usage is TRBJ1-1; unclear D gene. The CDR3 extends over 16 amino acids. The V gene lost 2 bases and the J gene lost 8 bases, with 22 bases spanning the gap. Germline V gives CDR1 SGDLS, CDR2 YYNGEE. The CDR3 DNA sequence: TGTGCCAGCAGCGTTCGCCCTAGCGACCCCAGTTTCGAAGCTTTCTTT. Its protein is CASSVRPSDPSFEAFF.

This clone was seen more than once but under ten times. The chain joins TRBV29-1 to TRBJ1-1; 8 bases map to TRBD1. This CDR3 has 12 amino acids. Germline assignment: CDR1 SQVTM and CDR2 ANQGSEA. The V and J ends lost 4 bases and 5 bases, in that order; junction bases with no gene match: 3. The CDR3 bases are TGCAGCGTTGGGACAGGGCGTACTGAAGCTTTCTTT. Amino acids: CSVGTGRTEAFF.

As DNA, the CDR3 is TGTGCCAGCAGTCCGGACAGGTCTGGGGCCAACGTCCTGACTTTC. Translated: CASSPDRSGANVLTF. V is TRBV6-4 and J is TRBJ2-6; TRBD1 agrees at 7 bases. Germline lookup yields CDR1 MRHNA and CDR2 SNTAGT. With 5 bases clipped from V and 1 base from J, the junction kept 2 bases outside the gene matches. This CDR3 is built from 15 residues.

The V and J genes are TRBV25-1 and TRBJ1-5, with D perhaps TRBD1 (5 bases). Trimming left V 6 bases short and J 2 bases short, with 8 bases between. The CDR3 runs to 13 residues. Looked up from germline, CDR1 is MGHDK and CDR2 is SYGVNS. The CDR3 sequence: CASRGGGNQPQHF. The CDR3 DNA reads TGTGCCAGCAGGGGAGGGGGCAATCAGCCCCAGCATTTT. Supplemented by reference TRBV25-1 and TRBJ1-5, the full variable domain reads EADIYQTPRYLVIGTGKKITLECSQTMGHDKMYWYQQDPGMELHLIHYSYGVNSTEKGDLSSESTVSRIRTEHFPLTLESARPSHTSQYLCASRGGGNQPQHFGDGTRLSIL.

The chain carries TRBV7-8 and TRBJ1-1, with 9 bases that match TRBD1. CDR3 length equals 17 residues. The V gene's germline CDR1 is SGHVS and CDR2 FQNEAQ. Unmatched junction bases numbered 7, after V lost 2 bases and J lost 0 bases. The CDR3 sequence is CASSLRTGAIMNTEAFF. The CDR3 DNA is TGTGCCAGCAGCTTACGGACAGGGGCAATTATGAACACTGAAGCTTTCTTT. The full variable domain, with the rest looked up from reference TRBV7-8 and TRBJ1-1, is GAGVSQSPRYKVAKRGQDVALRCDPISGHVSLFWYQQALGQGPEFLTYFQNEAQLDKSGLPSDRFFAERPEGSVSTLKIQRTQQEDSAVYLCASSLRTGAIMNTEAFFGQGTRLTVV.

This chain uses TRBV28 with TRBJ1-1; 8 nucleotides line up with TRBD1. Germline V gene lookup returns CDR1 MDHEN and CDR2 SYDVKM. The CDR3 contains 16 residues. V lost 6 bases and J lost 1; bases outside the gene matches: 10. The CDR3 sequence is CASRLIWTGRNTEAFF. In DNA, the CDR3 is TGTGCCAGCAGGCTCATTTGGACAGGGAGGAACACTGAAGCTTTCTTT.

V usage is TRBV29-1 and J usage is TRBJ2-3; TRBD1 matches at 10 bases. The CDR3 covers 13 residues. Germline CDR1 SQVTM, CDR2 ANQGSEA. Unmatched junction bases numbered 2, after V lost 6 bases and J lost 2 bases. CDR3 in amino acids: CSVGQGYTDTQYF. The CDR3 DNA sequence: TGCAGCGTGGGACAGGGGTACACAGATACGCAGTATTTT.

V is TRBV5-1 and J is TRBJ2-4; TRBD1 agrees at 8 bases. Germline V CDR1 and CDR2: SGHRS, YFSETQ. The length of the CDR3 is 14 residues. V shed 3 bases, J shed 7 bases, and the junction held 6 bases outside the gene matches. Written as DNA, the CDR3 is TGCGCCAGCAGCTCACGGACAGGGATCAACATTCAGTACTTC. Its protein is CASSSRTGINIQYF.

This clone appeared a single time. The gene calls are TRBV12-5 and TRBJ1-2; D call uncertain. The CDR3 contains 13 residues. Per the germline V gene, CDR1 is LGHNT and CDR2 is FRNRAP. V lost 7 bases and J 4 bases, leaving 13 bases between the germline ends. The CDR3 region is CASVYSGSYGYTF. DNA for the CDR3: TGTGCTAGTGTTTACTCCGGTTCCTATGGCTACACCTTC.

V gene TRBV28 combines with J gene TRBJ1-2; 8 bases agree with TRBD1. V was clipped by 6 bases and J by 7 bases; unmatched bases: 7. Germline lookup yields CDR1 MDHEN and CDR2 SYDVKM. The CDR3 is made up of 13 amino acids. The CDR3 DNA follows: TGTGCCAGCAGGAGACAGGGGTCGCGTGGCTACACCTTC. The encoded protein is CASRRQGSRGYTF.

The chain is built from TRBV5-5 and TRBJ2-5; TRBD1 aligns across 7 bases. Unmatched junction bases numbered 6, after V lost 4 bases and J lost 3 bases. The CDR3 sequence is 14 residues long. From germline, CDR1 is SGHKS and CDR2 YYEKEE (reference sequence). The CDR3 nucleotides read TGTGCCAGCAGCAACCCCCAGGGGGAAGAGACCCAGTACTTC. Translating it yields CASSNPQGEETQYF.

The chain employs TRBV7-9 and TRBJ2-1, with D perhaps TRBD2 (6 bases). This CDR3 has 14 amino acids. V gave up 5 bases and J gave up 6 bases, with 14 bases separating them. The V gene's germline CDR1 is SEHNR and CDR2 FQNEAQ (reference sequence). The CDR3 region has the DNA TGTGCCAGCAGCGTTTCGGGACTGGGCAATGAGCAGTTCTTC. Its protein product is CASSVSGLGNEQFF.

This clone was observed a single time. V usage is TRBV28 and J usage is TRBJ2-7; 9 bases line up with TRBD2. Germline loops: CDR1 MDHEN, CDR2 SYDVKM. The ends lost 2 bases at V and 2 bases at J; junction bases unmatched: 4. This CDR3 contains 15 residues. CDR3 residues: CASSLSGRITYEQYF. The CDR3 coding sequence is TGTGCCAGCAGTTTAAGCGGGAGGATAACCTACGAGCAGTACTTC.

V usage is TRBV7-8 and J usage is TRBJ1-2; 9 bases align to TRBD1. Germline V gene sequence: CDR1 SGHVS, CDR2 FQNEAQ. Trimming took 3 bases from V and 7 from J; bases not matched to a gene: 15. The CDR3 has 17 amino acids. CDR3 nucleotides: TGTGCCAGCAGCTTCACCGGGACAGGGCCTCCTAAGTTTGGCTACACCTTC. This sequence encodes CASSFTGTGPPKFGYTF.

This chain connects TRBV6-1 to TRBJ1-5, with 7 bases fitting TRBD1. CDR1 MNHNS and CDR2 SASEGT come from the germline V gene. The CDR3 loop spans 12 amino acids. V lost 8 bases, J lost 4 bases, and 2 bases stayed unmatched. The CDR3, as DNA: TGTGCCAGCCGGACAGGTAATCAGCCCCAGCATTTT. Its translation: CASRTGNQPQHF.

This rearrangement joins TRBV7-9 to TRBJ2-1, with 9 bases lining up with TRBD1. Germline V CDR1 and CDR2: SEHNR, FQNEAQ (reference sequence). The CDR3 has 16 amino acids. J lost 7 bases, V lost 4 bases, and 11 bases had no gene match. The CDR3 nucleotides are TGTGCCAGCAGCTCCATGGACAGGGGCTTGAGGAATGAGCAGTTCTTC. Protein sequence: CASSSMDRGLRNEQFF.